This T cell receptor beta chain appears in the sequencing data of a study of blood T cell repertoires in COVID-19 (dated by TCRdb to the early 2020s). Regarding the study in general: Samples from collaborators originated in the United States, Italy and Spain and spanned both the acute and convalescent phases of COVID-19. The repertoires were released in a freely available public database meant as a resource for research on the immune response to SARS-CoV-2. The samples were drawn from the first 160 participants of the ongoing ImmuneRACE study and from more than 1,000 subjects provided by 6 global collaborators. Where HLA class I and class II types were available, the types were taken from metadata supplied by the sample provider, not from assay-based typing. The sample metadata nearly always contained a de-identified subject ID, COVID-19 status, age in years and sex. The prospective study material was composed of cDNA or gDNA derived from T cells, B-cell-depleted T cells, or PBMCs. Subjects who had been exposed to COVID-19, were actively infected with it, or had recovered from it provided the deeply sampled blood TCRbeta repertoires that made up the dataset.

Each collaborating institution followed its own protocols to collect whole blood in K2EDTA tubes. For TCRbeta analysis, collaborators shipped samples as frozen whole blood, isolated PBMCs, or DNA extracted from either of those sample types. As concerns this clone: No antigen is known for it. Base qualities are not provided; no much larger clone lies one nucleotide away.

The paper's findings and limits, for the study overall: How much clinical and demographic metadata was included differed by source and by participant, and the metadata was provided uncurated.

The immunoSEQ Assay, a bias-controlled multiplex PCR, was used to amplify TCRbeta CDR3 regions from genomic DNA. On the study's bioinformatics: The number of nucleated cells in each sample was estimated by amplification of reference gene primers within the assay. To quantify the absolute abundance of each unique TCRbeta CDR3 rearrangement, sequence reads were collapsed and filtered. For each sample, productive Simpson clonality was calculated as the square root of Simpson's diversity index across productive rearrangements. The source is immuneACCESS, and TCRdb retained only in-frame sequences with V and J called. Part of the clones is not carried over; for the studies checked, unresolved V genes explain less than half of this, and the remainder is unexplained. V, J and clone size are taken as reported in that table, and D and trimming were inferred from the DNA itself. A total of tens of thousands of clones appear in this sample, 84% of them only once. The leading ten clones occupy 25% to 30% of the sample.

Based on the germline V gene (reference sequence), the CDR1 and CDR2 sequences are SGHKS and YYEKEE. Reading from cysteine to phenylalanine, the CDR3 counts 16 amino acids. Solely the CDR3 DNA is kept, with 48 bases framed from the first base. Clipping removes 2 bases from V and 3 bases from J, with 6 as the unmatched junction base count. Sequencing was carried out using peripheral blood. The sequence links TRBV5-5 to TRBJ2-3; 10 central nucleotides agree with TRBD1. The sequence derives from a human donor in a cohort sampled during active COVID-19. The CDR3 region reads CASSFRQGAGTDTQYF. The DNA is TGTGCCAGCAGCTTTCGACAGGGGGCTGGAACAGATACGCAGTATTTT.